These 23 T cell receptor beta chains came from one sample sequenced in a study of T cell responses to AZD1222 COVID-19 vaccine. Profiled with immunoSEQ multiplex PCR; TCRdb holds only in-frame clones, not every one. The table records about 27,000 clones, around 92% of them present only once. The sample was peripheral blood, taken 28 days after the second AZD1222 dose. The receptors were gathered from an adult who received the AZD1222 COVID-19 vaccine.

This chain uses TRBV7-9 with TRBJ2-1; tentative D call: TRBD1 (5 bases). The CDR3 has 15 residues. Germline CDR1 SEHNR, CDR2 FQNEAQ (reference sequence). Between the trimmed V and J ends, which lost 5 bases and 0 bases, there was a span of 11 bases. The CDR3 DNA is TGTGCCAGCAGCCCACAGGAGTACTCCTACAATGAGCAGTTCTTC. Translated: CASSPQEYSYNEQFF.

This chain links TRBV27 with TRBJ2-7, with 8 bases identical to TRBD2. CDR1 MNHEY and CDR2 SMNVEV come from the germline V gene (reference sequence). V shed 6 bases and J 6 bases; nucleotides not matched to a gene: 10. The CDR3 has 14 amino acids. The CDR3 bases are TGTGCCAGCAGAACACCGGGACTAGTAACCGAGCAGTACTTC. It yields the protein CASRTPGLVTEQYF.

This chain connects TRBV28 to TRBJ1-1; D not certain. Looked up from germline, CDR1 is MDHEN and CDR2 is SYDVKM. The CDR3 length is 10 residues. V lost 9 bases, J lost 4 bases, and 6 bases lay in between. CDR3 amino acids: CASSVTEAFF. The CDR3 region has the DNA TGTGCCAGTTCGGTCACTGAAGCTTTCTTT.

This chain links TRBV7-2 with TRBJ2-3; D ambiguous. Trimming took off 6 bases at V and 0 bases at J, with 13 bases between the two ends. From germline, CDR1 is SGHTA and CDR2 FQGNSA. The CDR3 extends over 15 amino acids. The CDR3 loop is CASSKTSVSTDTQYF. DNA of the CDR3: TGTGCCAGCAGTAAAACGAGCGTTAGCACAGATACGCAGTATTTT.

V gene TRBV4-1 combines with J gene TRBJ2-4; TRBD2 matches at 14 bases. The length of the CDR3 is 16 residues. Per germline, CDR1 MGHRA and CDR2 YSYEKL. V was clipped by 2 bases and J by 6 bases; unmatched bases: 3. In DNA form, the CDR3 reads TGCGCCAGCAGCCAACCTGGGACTAGCGGGAGAAACATTCAGTACTTC. It translates to CASSQPGTSGRNIQYF.

The chain employs TRBV3-1 (or the pseudogene TRBV3-2) and TRBJ2-7, with TRBD2 matching over 9 bases. Germline lookup yields CDR1 LGHDT and CDR2 YNNKEL (reference sequence). This CDR3 is 15 amino acids long. Trimming took 5 bases from V and 4 from J; bases not matched to a gene: 9. The CDR3 region has the DNA TGTGCCAGCAGCGAAGCGGGAGGCCTCCATTACGAGCAGTACTTC. Translating it yields CASSEAGGLHYEQYF.

This clone has more than one count but fewer than ten. The J gene is TRBJ2-1, the V gene TRBV4-3; D tentatively fits TRBD1 or TRBD2 (5 bases each). Between the trimmed V and J ends, which lost 0 bases and 7 bases, there was a span of 16 bases. Looked up from germline, CDR1 is LGHNA and CDR2 is YSLEER. This CDR3 region has 16 residues. Written as DNA, the CDR3 is TGCGCCAGCAGCCAAGAGGGTCGAGCAGGGAGAAATGAGCAGTTCTTC. Translating it yields CASSQEGRAGRNEQFF.

This rearrangement joins TRBV28 to TRBJ1-3; possibly TRBD1 for D (6 bases). Germline values: CDR1 MDHEN, CDR2 SYDVKM. CDR3 size: 15 residues. V was clipped by 2 bases and J by 6 bases, with 14 bases between them. The CDR3 region has the DNA TGTGCCAGCAGTTTAGGGGGCGCAGATTTAAACACCATATATTTT. Translating gives CASSLGGADLNTIYF.

V and J are TRBV18 and TRBJ2-5; D unclear. Germline-derived CDR1 and CDR2 are KGHSH and LQKENI. The germline V and J ends were trimmed by 1 base and 4 bases, with 10 bases remaining between them. This CDR3 contains 14 residues. This CDR3 reads CASSPQGSGETQYF. CDR3 coding DNA: TGTGCCAGCTCACCACAGGGTAGTGGAGAGACCCAGTACTTC.

V gene TRBV7-2 combines with J gene TRBJ1-6, with 8 bases fitting TRBD1. Trimming at V came to 4 bases and at J to 7 bases, leaving 6 bases not matched to a gene. CDR3 length: 15 residues. CDR1 is SGHTA and CDR2 is FQGNSA in the germline V gene. CDR3 sequence (DNA): TGTGCCAGCAGCTCGCAGGGGGCACAGAATTCACCCCTCCACTTT. As protein: CASSSQGAQNSPLHF.

This chain uses TRBV6-5 with TRBJ2-5, with TRBD2 as a possible D gene (6 bases). The germline gives CDR1 MNHEY, CDR2 SVGAGI. There are 14 residues in the CDR3. Trimming left V 8 bases short and J 5 bases short, with 18 bases between. The CDR3 nucleotides are TGTGCCAGCGAGGCTTTTGGGGCGGGGGAGACCCAGTACTTC. It is translated as CASEAFGAGETQYF.

This clone is deemed medium-sized (0.01 to 0.1%). This chain links TRBV12-3 or TRBV12-4 with TRBJ1-4; D is unclear. V shed 8 bases and J shed 5 bases, with 12 bases lying between them. This CDR3 is built from 13 residues. CDR3: CASRAGWNEKLFF. DNA of the CDR3: TGTGCCAGCCGAGCAGGATGGAATGAAAAACTGTTTTTT.

J is TRBJ1-4 and V is TRBV3-1 (or the pseudogene TRBV3-2); tentative D call: TRBD1 (5 bases). The germline gives CDR1 LGHDT, CDR2 YNNKEL (reference sequence). The CDR3 totals 18 residues. The V and J ends lost 5 bases and 0 bases respectively, with 19 bases between them. The CDR3 sequence: CASSARTPSSPTNEKLFF. The CDR3 region has the DNA TGTGCCAGCAGCGCGAGGACACCTTCCTCTCCAACTAATGAAAAACTGTTTTTT.

V usage is TRBV3-1 (or the pseudogene TRBV3-2) and J usage is TRBJ1-6; D is perhaps TRBD1 (5 bases). Trimming removed 0 bases at V and 0 bases at J, with 6 bases between. From germline, CDR1 is LGHDT and CDR2 YNNKEL (reference sequence). The CDR3 is 16 amino acids. CDR3 nucleotide sequence: TGTGCCAGCAGCCAAGAGACAGTCTCCTATAATTCACCCCTCCACTTT. It codes for CASSQETVSYNSPLHF.

The J gene is TRBJ1-5, the V gene TRBV18; no clear D. The V gene lost 4 bases and the J gene lost 1 base, with 14 bases spanning the gap. This CDR3 comprises 16 residues. Germline V gives CDR1 KGHSH, CDR2 LQKENI. The CDR3 loop is CASSLDPLQSNQPQHF. The CDR3 DNA reads as TGTGCCAGCTCACTAGATCCCTTGCAGAGCAATCAGCCCCAGCATTTT.

This chain joins TRBV28 and TRBJ2-1; 9 bases match TRBD1. The trim removed 6 bases at V and 15 bases at J, leaving 9 bases unmatched. The CDR3 consists of 12 residues. The germline V gene has CDR1 MDHEN and CDR2 SYDVKM. Here the CDR3 DNA reads TGTGCCAGCAGCTTAATAGGACAGGGGCCGTTCTTC. It codes for CASSLIGQGPFF.

V usage is TRBV4-3 and J usage is TRBJ1-1; D unresolved. Looked up from germline, CDR1 is LGHNA and CDR2 is YSLEER. Trimming shortened V by 4 bases and J by 3 bases, and 9 bases separated the two germline ends. CDR3 length equals 13 residues. This CDR3 reads CASSPQWDTEAFF. The CDR3, as DNA: TGCGCCAGCAGCCCACAGTGGGACACTGAAGCTTTCTTT.

In this sample, this clone turned up once. The chain has TRBV6-1 and TRBJ1-1; D is possibly TRBD1 (6 bases). In germline, CDR1 is MNHNS, CDR2 SASEGT. Trimming took off 1 base at V and 3 bases at J, with 12 bases between the two ends. This CDR3 region has 15 residues. The CDR3: CASSEEGGPYTEAFF. CDR3 coding DNA: TGTGCCAGCAGTGAAGAAGGGGGACCATACACTGAAGCTTTCTTT.

The genes are TRBV4-3 and TRBJ2-7; TRBD1 matches at 7 bases. From germline, CDR1 is LGHNA and CDR2 YSLEER. The V gene end was trimmed by 0 bases and the J gene end by 7 bases; junction bases not matched to a gene: 12. This CDR3 comprises 16 residues. CDR3 protein: CASSQDRETGLREQYF. CDR3 in DNA: TGCGCCAGCAGCCAAGATAGAGAGACAGGGCTACGAGAGCAGTACTTC.

The chain joins TRBV5-1 to TRBJ1-3; maybe TRBD1 (5 bases). V dropped 4 bases and J dropped 7 bases, with 15 bases sitting between them. The CDR3 extends over 14 amino acids. Germline V gene data show CDR1 as SGHRS and CDR2 as YFSETQ. CDR3 amino acids: CASSGTAGGNTIYF. In DNA form, the CDR3 reads TGCGCCAGCAGCGGAACTGCCGGGGGGAACACCATATATTTT.

The chain combines TRBV18 with TRBJ1-2; the match to TRBD1 covers 7 bases. Trimming cost V 4 bases and J 8 bases; bases outside gene matches: 19. This CDR3 has 17 amino acids. The germline V gene has CDR1 KGHSH and CDR2 LQKENI. The CDR3 coding sequence is TGTGCCAGCTCACAAGATCTAATAAGGACAGGACGTGAGGGCTACACCTTC. Translation gives CASSQDLIRTGREGYTF.

The genes are TRBV19 and TRBJ2-5, with TRBD1 matching over 9 bases. Trimming removed 5 bases from V and 4 bases from J; junction bases left unmatched: 8. There are 15 residues in the CDR3. CDR1 is LNHDA and CDR2 is SQIVND in the germline V gene (reference sequence). In DNA, the CDR3 is TGTGCCAGTAGTTCTCCGGGACAGGGCAGAGAGACCCAGTACTTC. Amino acid sequence: CASSSPGQGRETQYF.

The V gene is TRBV4-3, the J gene TRBJ2-3; 9 positions match TRBD1. CDR3 length: 15 residues. The germline V gene has CDR1 LGHNA and CDR2 YSLEER. The ends lost 2 bases at V and 7 bases at J; junction bases unmatched: 7. Here the CDR3 DNA reads TGCGCCAGCAGCCAATTGGGACAGGGAAGTTATACGCAGTATTTT. Residues: CASSQLGQGSYTQYF.